This paragraph covers one T cell receptor beta chain sequence. Its antigen is still unknown. This sample is drawn from a study of early T cells in non-severe SARS-CoV-2 infection. Study context: Chains from this unsorted whole-blood bulk RNA could not be paired. Study-wide results and caveats: Matching against VDJdb likely underestimated virus-specific expansions, favoring anti-spike CD8.

V shed 9 bases, J shed 8 bases, and the junction held 10 bases outside the gene matches. The CDR3 runs 14 residues. Germline V gene lookup returns CDR1 MNHEY and CDR2 SMNVEV (reference sequence). Attachment of unique molecular identifiers to individual cDNA molecules was performed. TCRdb reprocessed the 5' RACE reads with MiXCR, giving one entry per CDR3 protein. The sample contains tens of thousands of distinct CDR3 sequences, 4.5% to 5% of which appear only once. The TCR comes from an adult who was a healthcare worker with PCR-confirmed SARS-CoV-2 infection or an uninfected control (not recorded which). Specimen: whole blood. The rearrangement joins TRBV27 to TRBJ2-1; 10 nucleotides line up with TRBD1. In DNA form, the CDR3 reads TGTGCCAGTGCCCGGGACAGGGGTGGAGATGAGCAGTTCTTC. Protein product: CASARDRGGDEQFF.